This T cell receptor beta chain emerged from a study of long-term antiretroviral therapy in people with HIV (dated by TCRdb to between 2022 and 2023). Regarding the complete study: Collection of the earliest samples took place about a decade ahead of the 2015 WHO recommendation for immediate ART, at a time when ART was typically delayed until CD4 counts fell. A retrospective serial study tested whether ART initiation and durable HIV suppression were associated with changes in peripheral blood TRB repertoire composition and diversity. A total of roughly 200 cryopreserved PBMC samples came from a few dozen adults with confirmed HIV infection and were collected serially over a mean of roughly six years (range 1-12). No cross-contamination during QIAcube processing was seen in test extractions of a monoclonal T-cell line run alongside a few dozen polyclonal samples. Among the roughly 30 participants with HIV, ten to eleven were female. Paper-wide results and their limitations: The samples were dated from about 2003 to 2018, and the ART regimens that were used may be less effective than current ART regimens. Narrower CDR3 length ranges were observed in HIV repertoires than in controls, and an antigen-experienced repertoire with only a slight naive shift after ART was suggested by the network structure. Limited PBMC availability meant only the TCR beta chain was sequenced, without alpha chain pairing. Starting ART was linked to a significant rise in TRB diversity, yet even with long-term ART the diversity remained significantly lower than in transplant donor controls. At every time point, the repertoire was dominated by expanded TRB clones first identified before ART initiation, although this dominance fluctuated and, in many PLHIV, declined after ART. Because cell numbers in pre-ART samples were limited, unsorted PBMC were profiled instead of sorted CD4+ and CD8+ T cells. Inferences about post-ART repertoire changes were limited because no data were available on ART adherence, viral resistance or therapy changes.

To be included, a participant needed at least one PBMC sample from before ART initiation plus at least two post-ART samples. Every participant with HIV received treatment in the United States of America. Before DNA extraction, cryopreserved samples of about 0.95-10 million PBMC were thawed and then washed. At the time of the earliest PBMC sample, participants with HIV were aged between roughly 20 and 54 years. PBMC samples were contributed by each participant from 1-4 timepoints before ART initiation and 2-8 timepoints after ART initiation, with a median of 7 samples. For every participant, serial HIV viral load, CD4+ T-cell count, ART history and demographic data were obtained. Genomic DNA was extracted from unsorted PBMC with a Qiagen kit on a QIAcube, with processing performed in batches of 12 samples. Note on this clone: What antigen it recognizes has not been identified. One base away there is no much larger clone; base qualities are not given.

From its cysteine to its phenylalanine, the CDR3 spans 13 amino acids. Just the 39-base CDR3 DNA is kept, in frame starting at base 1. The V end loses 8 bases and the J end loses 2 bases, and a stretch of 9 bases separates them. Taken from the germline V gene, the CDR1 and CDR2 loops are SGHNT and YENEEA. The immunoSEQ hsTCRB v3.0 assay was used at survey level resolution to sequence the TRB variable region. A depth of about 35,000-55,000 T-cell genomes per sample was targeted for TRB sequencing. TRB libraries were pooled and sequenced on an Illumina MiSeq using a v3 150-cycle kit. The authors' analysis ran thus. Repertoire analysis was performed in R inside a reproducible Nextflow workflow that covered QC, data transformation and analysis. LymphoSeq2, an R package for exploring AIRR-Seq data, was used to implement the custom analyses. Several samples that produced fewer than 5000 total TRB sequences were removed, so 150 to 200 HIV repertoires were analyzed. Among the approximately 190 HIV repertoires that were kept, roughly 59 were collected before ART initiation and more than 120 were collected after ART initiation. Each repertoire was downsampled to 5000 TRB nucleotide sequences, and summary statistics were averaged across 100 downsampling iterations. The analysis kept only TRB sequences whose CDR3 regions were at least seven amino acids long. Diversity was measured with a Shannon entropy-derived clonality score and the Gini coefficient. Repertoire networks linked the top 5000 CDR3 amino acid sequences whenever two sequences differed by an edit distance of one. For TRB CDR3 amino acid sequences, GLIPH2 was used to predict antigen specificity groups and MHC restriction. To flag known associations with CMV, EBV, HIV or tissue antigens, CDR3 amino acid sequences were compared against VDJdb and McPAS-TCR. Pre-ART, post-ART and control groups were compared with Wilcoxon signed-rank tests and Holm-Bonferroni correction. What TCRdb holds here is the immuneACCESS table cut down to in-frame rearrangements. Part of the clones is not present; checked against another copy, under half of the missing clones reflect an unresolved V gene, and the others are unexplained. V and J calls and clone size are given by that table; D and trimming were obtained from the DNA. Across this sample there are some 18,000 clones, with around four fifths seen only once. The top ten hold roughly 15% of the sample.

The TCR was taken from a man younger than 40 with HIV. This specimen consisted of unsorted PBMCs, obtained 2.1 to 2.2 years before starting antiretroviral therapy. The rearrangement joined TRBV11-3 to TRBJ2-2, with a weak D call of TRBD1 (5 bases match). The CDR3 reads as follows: CASAGINTGELFF. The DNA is TGTGCCAGCGCAGGGATAAACACCGGGGAGCTGTTTTTT.